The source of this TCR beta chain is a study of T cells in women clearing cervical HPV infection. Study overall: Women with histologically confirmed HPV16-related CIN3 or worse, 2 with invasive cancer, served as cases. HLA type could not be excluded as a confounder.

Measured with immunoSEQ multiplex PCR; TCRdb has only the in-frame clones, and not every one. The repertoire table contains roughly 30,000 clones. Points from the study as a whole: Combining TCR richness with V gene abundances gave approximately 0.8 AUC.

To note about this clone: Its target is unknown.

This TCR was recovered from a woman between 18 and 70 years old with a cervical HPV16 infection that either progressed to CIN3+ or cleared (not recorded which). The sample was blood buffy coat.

Incomplete CDR3 DNA: TGTGCCACCAGCACTAGCGGGTACTACGAG. It yields the protein CATSTSGYYE. The CDR3 in full is CATSTSGYYEQYF. V is TRBV15 and J is TRBJ2-7; 8 bases match TRBD2. The read halts 3 residues ahead of the CDR3 end, with the missing end drawn from the germline J gene. Germline trimming cut 4 bases from V and 3 bases from J; bases unmatched to any gene: 2. The germline V gene has CDR1 LNHNV and CDR2 YYDKDF (reference sequence). CDR3 length: 13 amino acids.